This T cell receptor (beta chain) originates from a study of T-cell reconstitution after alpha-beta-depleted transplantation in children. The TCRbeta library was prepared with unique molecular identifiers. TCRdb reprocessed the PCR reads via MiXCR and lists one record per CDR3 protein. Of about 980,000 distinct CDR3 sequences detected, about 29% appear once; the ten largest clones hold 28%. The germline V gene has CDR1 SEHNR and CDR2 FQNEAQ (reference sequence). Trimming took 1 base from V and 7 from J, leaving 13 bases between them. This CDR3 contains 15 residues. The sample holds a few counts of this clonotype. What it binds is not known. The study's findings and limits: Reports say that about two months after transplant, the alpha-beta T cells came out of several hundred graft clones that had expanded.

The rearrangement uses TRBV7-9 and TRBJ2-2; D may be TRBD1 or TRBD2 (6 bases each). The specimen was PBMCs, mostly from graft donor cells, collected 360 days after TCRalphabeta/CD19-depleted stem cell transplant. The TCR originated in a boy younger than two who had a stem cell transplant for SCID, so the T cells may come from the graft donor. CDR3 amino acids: CASSLGTGGIGELFF. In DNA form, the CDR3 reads TGTGCCAGCAGCTTAGGAACCGGGGGCATCGGGGAGCTGTTTTTT. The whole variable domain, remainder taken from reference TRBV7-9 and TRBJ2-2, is DTGVSQNPRHKITKRGQNVTFRCDPISEHNRLYWYRQTLGQGPEFLTYFQNEAQLEKSRLLSDRFSAERPKGSFSTLEIQRTEQGDSAMYLCASSLGTGGIGELFFGEGSRLTVL.